This entry lists 27 T cell receptor beta chains sequenced from one sample in a study of cytomegalovirus exposure and HLA in healthy donors. The PCR contained 60 Vbeta and 13 Jbeta primers. Produced via immunoSEQ multiplex PCR; TCRdb's table is partial and in-frame only. The sample records about 130,000 clones, approximately 78% being singletons. The sequenced sample was PBMCs. The receptors were gathered from a man aged 25-40 years in good health and CMV-seropositive.

The rearrangement uses TRBV28 and TRBJ2-1; the match to TRBD2 covers 8 bases. Losses at the gene ends were 3 bases for V and 5 bases for J; bases not matched to a gene: 6. The V gene's germline CDR1 is MDHEN and CDR2 SYDVKM. CDR3 length: 15 amino acids. The CDR3 spells CASSFALAGDNEQFF. CDR3 DNA sequence: TGTGCCAGCAGTTTTGCCCTAGCGGGTGACAATGAGCAGTTCTTC.

The rearrangement joins TRBV7-6 to TRBJ1-3; a weak D match, TRBD1 (5 bases). The CDR3 loop spans 17 amino acids. Trimming removed 2 bases at V and 0 bases at J, with 14 bases between. The germline gives CDR1 SGHVS, CDR2 FNYEAQ. The CDR3: CASSLLSGSSSGNTIYF. CDR3 nucleotides: TGTGCCAGCAGCTTACTGTCAGGGTCCTCCTCTGGAAACACCATATATTTT.

The chain couples TRBV30 to TRBJ2-3; 11 nucleotides align to TRBD2. The CDR3 extends over 19 amino acids. V shed 5 bases and J 4 bases; nucleotides not matched to a gene: 20. Germline lookup yields CDR1 GTSNPN and CDR2 SVGIG (reference sequence). The CDR3 loop is CAWAGELAGGAGGADTQYF. CDR3 nucleotides: TGTGCCTGGGCCGGGGAGCTAGCGGGAGGCGCCGGGGGCGCAGATACGCAGTATTTT.

This chain connects TRBV18 to TRBJ2-7; maybe TRBD2 (5 bases). The CDR3 has 12 residues. The V gene lost 5 bases and the J gene lost 2 bases, with 7 bases spanning the gap. The germline V gene encodes CDR1 KGHSH and CDR2 LQKENI. The CDR3 loop reads CASSSGAYEQYF. CDR3 nucleotide sequence: TGTGCCAGCTCATCCGGGGCCTACGAGCAGTACTTC.

The CDR3 region is CASSDGGSEQFF. CDR3 nucleotide sequence: TGTGCCAGCAGTGACGGGGGGAGTGAGCAGTTCTTC. The chain has TRBV2 and TRBJ2-1, with 7 bases lining up with TRBD2. Per the germline V gene, CDR1 is SNHLY and CDR2 is FYNNEI. V lost 3 bases, J lost 9 bases, and 2 bases stayed unmatched. The CDR3 has 12 amino acids.

The chain joins TRBV30 to TRBJ1-5; 8 nucleotides match TRBD1. The trim removed 3 bases at V and 7 bases at J, leaving 11 bases unmatched. Germline V lookup: CDR1 GTSNPN, CDR2 SVGIG (reference sequence). This CDR3 is built from 15 residues. CDR3 in DNA: TGTGCCTGGAGCCCCGGGACAGGAGCGTCCCAGCCCCAGCATTTT. Translated, it gives CAWSPGTGASQPQHF.

The DNA for the CDR3 is TGTGCCAGCAGCCCGTGGACAGGGTCTACCTACGAGCAGTACTTC. As protein: CASSPWTGSTYEQYF. This rearrangement joins TRBV7-9 to TRBJ2-7; TRBD1 aligns across 8 bases. The CDR3 covers 15 residues. J was trimmed by 2 bases and V by 5 bases; bases with no gene match: 8. Germline lookup yields CDR1 SEHNR and CDR2 FQNEAQ (reference sequence).

CDR3 in amino acids: CASSVNLLQLQETQYF. The CDR3 DNA is TGTGCCAGCAGTGTCAACTTACTTCAACTACAAGAGACCCAGTACTTC. V usage is TRBV6-1 and J usage is TRBJ2-5; no definite D call. With 4 bases removed from V and 2 bases from J, the gap between germline ends came to 17 bases. This CDR3 is 16 amino acids long. Germline assignment: CDR1 MNHNS and CDR2 SASEGT.

The gene calls are TRBV4-2 and TRBJ1-1; D not certain. The CDR3 has 17 residues. Germline V gene data show CDR1 as LGHNA and CDR2 as YNFKEQ. The ends were cut back, 3 bases at V and 1 base at J, with 18 bases in the middle. Here the CDR3 DNA reads TGTGCCAGCAGCCAGCCGGGATCCCCCTCCCGGAACACTGAAGCTTTCTTT. This sequence encodes CASSQPGSPSRNTEAFF.

The chain recombines TRBV4-2 with TRBJ1-5, with TRBD1 as a possible D gene (5 bases). The CDR3 has 16 residues. Germline V gene data show CDR1 as LGHNA and CDR2 as YNFKEQ. V lost 4 bases and J 0 bases, leaving 13 bases between the germline ends. CDR3 in DNA: TGTGCCAGCAGCCTATTCAAAGGGGATAGCAATCAGCCCCAGCATTTT. Protein: CASSLFKGDSNQPQHF.

The chain links TRBV19 to TRBJ2-1, with D perhaps TRBD2 (5 bases). Germline-derived CDR1 and CDR2 are LNHDA and SQIVND (reference sequence). V was cut by 6 bases and J by 8 bases, with 11 bases left in between. The CDR3 spans 12 residues. CDR3 in DNA: TGTGCCAGTAGCGAGCGGTACCATGAGCAGTTCTTC. This encodes CASSERYHEQFF.

This chain links TRBV29-1 with TRBJ2-1; TRBD2 matches 8 bases. The V and J ends lost 0 bases and 4 bases, in that order; junction bases with no gene match: 2. There are 14 residues in the CDR3. Germline CDR1 is SQVTM and CDR2 is ANQGSEA. The CDR3 sequence is CSVEEREVYNEQFF. In DNA, the CDR3 is TGCAGCGTTGAAGAGCGGGAGGTGTACAATGAGCAGTTCTTC.

The gene calls are TRBV30 and TRBJ2-7; TRBD2 matches 7 bases. The J segment lost 6 bases and the V segment lost 4 bases, leaving 9 bases of the junction unmatched. CDR3 size: 13 residues. Per germline, CDR1 GTSNPN and CDR2 SVGIG (reference sequence). CDR3 region: CAWNVAGVTEQYF. For the CDR3, the DNA is TGTGCCTGGAACGTGGCGGGAGTAACCGAGCAGTACTTC.

The chain joins TRBV5-6 to TRBJ2-7, with TRBD1 identical over 9 bases. V shed 3 bases and J 2 bases; nucleotides not matched to a gene: 15. This CDR3 region has 18 residues. CDR1 is SGHDT and CDR2 is YYEEEE in the germline V gene. CDR3 bases: TGTGCCAGCAGCTGGGGGGGAGGATGGGGACAGGGAACCTACGAGCAGTACTTC. Amino acids: CASSWGGGWGQGTYEQYF.

J is TRBJ2-1 and V is TRBV4-1; D is possibly TRBD2 (6 bases). The germline V and J ends were trimmed by 1 base and 0 bases, with 10 bases remaining between them. This CDR3 has 16 amino acids. The germline V gene encodes CDR1 MGHRA and CDR2 YSYEKL. CDR3 sequence reads: CASSQVGTSSYNEQFF. The DNA of the CDR3 is TGCGCCAGCAGCCAAGTGGGGACTTCCTCCTACAATGAGCAGTTCTTC.

The chain carries TRBV4-3 and TRBJ2-4; 13 nucleotides match TRBD2. V lost 4 bases, J lost 3 bases, and 9 bases stayed unmatched. This CDR3 is 18 amino acids long. From germline, CDR1 is LGHNA and CDR2 YSLEER. This CDR3 reads CASSPGTSGDVRKNIQYF. The CDR3 DNA reads TGCGCCAGCAGCCCCGGGACTAGCGGGGACGTACGCAAAAACATTCAGTACTTC.

V usage is TRBV4-1 and J usage is TRBJ2-2, with 8 positions matching TRBD1. Germline CDR1 MGHRA, CDR2 YSYEKL. This CDR3 contains 17 residues. The V and J ends lost 4 bases and 6 bases, in that order; junction bases with no gene match: 13. CDR3 region: CASSLPADRVRSGELFF. In DNA form, the CDR3 reads TGCGCCAGCAGCCTGCCCGCGGACAGGGTTCGATCCGGGGAGCTGTTTTTT.

This rearrangement joins TRBV19 to TRBJ2-5; 8 nucleotides align to TRBD1. This CDR3 comprises 14 residues. V was pared by 9 bases and J by 2 bases, with 8 bases of the junction left unmatched. CDR1 and CDR2 from the germline V gene are LNHDA and SQIVND (reference sequence). In DNA, the CDR3 is TGTGCCAGCGCGGCAGGGACAGGACAAGAGACCCAGTACTTC. Its protein is CASAAGTGQETQYF. Full variable domain (outside the CDR3, taken from reference TRBV19 and TRBJ2-5): DGGITQSPKYLFRKEGQNVTLSCEQNLNHDAMYWYRQDPGQGLRLIYYSQIVNDFQKGDIAEGYSVSREKKESFPLTVTSAQKNPTAFYLCASAAGTGQETQYFGPGTRLLVL.

This clone occurred once. The V gene is TRBV9, the J gene TRBJ1-1; tentative D call: TRBD1 (6 bases). The germline V gene encodes CDR1 SGDLS and CDR2 YYNGEE. The CDR3 has 14 amino acids. Trimming took 3 bases from V and 8 from J, leaving 17 bases between them. The CDR3 nucleotides read TGTGCCAGCAGCGAGATGGGGGCGCTTGGAGAAGCTTTCTTT. This gives the protein CASSEMGALGEAFF.

The count of this clone is one. The rearrangement links TRBV11-2 to TRBJ2-5; D is possibly TRBD1 (5 bases). Germline V gene data show CDR1 as SGHAT and CDR2 as FQNNGV. V was trimmed by 5 bases and J by 6 bases, leaving 13 bases between them. The CDR3 has 13 residues. The CDR3 protein is CASSPQDTKTQYF. The CDR3 DNA follows: TGTGCCAGCAGCCCCCAGGACACAAAGACCCAGTACTTC.

This clone occurred a few times. The chain joins TRBV9 to TRBJ2-7; D is perhaps TRBD2 (5 bases). The CDR3 sequence is 15 residues long. V lost 1 base, J lost 1 base, and 12 bases lay in between. Germline loops: CDR1 SGDLS, CDR2 YYNGEE. For the CDR3, the DNA is TGTGCCAGCAGCGTAACAAGCGGTCTTTCCTACGAGCAGTACTTC. This codes for CASSVTSGLSYEQYF.

This clone was seen more than once but under ten times. CDR3 region: CASSQLGGDGEQFF. In nucleotides, the CDR3 is TGTGCCAGCAGCCAGCTGGGGGGAGATGGCGAGCAGTTCTTC. This chain joins TRBV4-2 and TRBJ2-1; weak D call: TRBD2 (6 bases). Germline CDR1 is LGHNA and CDR2 is YNFKEQ. Trimming pared 3 bases from V and 10 bases from J, leaving 16 bases between. The CDR3 contains 14 residues.

The rearrangement uses TRBV5-1 and TRBJ2-2; tentative D call: TRBD1 (7 bases). Germline V CDR1 and CDR2: SGHRS, YFSETQ. Trimming removed 7 bases from V and 6 bases from J, with 28 bases in between. CDR3 length equals 18 residues. Written as DNA, the CDR3 is TGCGCCAGCCTGGAGGGGGCGTCACTCCCAAACCTCCCCGGGGAGCTGTTTTTT. It encodes CASLEGASLPNLPGELFF.

The rearrangement uses TRBV12-5 and TRBJ2-5; 10 bases are a match to TRBD1. This CDR3 has 18 residues. Germline V lookup: CDR1 LGHNT, CDR2 FRNRAP. V shed 3 bases, J shed 1 base, and the junction held 11 bases outside the gene matches. CDR3 DNA: TGTGCTAGTGGTTTCCGACGAGGGACAGGGGAGGCCCAAGAGACCCAGTACTTC. Protein sequence: CASGFRRGTGEAQETQYF.

The V and J genes are TRBV7-8 and TRBJ2-2; 9 positions agree with TRBD1. This CDR3 is built from 17 residues. V dropped 7 bases and J dropped 7; count of bases not matched to a gene: 16. Germline values: CDR1 SGHVS, CDR2 FQNEAQ. The CDR3 here is CASTPNTGTGRNGELFF. CDR3 sequence (DNA): TGTGCCAGCACTCCTAACACCGGGACAGGGCGGAACGGGGAGCTGTTTTTT.

This chain links TRBV11-2 with TRBJ2-7, with D perhaps TRBD2 (6 bases). The CDR3 totals 15 residues. The V gene's germline CDR1 is SGHAT and CDR2 FQNNGV. V lost 5 bases to trimming and J lost 0 bases, with 14 bases between them. The CDR3 loop is CASSGWGRYSYEQYF. The CDR3 DNA reads TGTGCCAGCAGCGGCTGGGGGAGGTACTCCTACGAGCAGTACTTC.

The rearrangement uses TRBV5-5 and TRBJ1-2; a weak D match, TRBD1 (6 bases). Germline CDR1 is SGHKS and CDR2 is YYEKEE (reference sequence). The CDR3 is 15 amino acids. The V end was cut by 0 bases, the J end by 7 bases, with 16 bases between. CDR3: CASSLGLQGNGGYTF. For the CDR3, the DNA is TGTGCCAGCAGCTTGGGCCTTCAGGGGAACGGTGGCTACACCTTC.